This TCR beta chain was captured by sequencing in a study of OX40 agonist ivuxolimab in advanced cancers. Across the study: Patient treatment consisted of intravenous ivuxolimab administration every 2 weeks at 0.01 to 10 mg/kg. Three patients had partial responses: one hepatocellular carcinoma, two cutaneous melanoma. Overall study results and limits: Blood T cells, both CD4+ and CD8+, expanded clonally by week 6 at 0.1 to 3.0 mg/kg. Partly responding patients at 0.1-3.0 mg/kg showed some of the smallest clonal expansion.

Some clones are missing from TCRdb's copy, which holds only in-frame ones; the method was immunoSEQ multiplex PCR. The sample carries 35,000 to 45,000 clones, 74% recorded once. Germline-derived CDR1 and CDR2 are SGHKS and YYEKEE (reference sequence). The V end lost 4 bases, the J end lost 2 bases, and 13 bases lay between the germline ends. This CDR3 contains 15 residues. This clone was seen only once. Its specificity is not known. The TCR comes from an adult with an advanced solid tumor such as melanoma, head and neck, liver or kidney cancer. The chain combines TRBV5-5 with TRBJ1-5, with D hard to call. The source material was CD4+ or CD8+ T cells sorted from blood, sampled in a trial of the OX40 agonist ivuxolimab. In nucleotides, the CDR3 is TGTGCCAGCAGCCCAGGTTGGGGTGGCAATCAGCCCCAGCATTTT. Its protein product is CASSPGWGGNQPQHF.